Listed here are 19 T cell receptor beta chains from one sample, sequenced in a study of blood T cells in healthy people across ages. PCR was performed a second time for roughly 7 to 11 cycles using a sample-barcoded 5' primer and a J-beta primer mix. From the 5' RACE reads, TCRdb called clonotypes with MiXCR, one entry per CDR3 protein. The table lists about 290,000 distinct CDR3 sequences, roughly a quarter of them singletons. Sequencing was carried out using blood. The receptors stem from a woman in her 70s in good health.

V is TRBV6-5 and J is TRBJ2-3; 7 bases agree with TRBD2. The CDR3 has 13 residues. Germline CDR1 is MNHEY and CDR2 is SVGAGI. J gave up 11 bases and V 1 base, and 6 bases lay outside the gene matches. The CDR3, as DNA: TGTGCCAGCAGTTACTATTACGCGGGAGTGCAGTATTTT. Its protein product is CASSYYYAGVQYF.

This clonotype came up a few times. The junction departs from germline at one end; a sequencing error may be responsible. V gene TRBV5-1 combines with J gene TRBJ2-7; D is possibly TRBD1 (6 bases). CDR3 length: 15 residues. Germline V gene data show CDR1 as SGHRS and CDR2 as YFSETQ. In DNA, the CDR3 is TGCGCCAGCAGTTTGGGGGACACCATCTCCTACGAGCAGTACTTC. Translated: CASSLGDTISYEQYF.

This clonotype was counted a few times. This chain connects TRBV6-2 or TRBV6-3 to TRBJ2-7; no clear D gene. Trimming left V 6 bases short and J 2 bases short, with 17 bases between. The length of the CDR3 is 15 residues. CDR1 is MNHEY, CDR2 SVGEGT, per germline. Here the CDR3 reads CASSSWRLDAYEQYF. As DNA, the CDR3 is TGTGCCAGCAGCTCCTGGAGACTTGATGCCTACGAGCAGTACTTC.

On this clonotype itself: A much larger clone differs from this one at a single base, so this may be a read error. The genes are TRBV28 and TRBJ2-5, with a tentative D call TRBD2 (5 bases). V was shortened by 1 base and J by 3 bases, with 6 bases between the two germline ends. Germline assignment: CDR1 MDHEN and CDR2 SYDVKM. The CDR3 is 13 amino acids. The CDR3 DNA follows: TGTGCCAGCAGTTTATCGGGGAAAGAGACCCAGTACTTC. Amino acid sequence: CASSLSGKETQYF.

The V gene is TRBV6-2 or TRBV6-3, the J gene TRBJ1-1; tentative D call: TRBD1 (5 bases). In germline, CDR1 is MNHEY, CDR2 SVGEGT. The CDR3 has 12 residues. The V end lost 6 bases, the J end lost 6 bases, and 11 bases lay between the germline ends. The CDR3 coding sequence is TGTGCCAGCAGCCCTCCGGGACCTGAAGCTTTCTTT. It is translated as CASSPPGPEAFF.

This clonotype was recorded many times. The chain recombines TRBV3-1 with TRBJ2-7; D possibly corresponds to TRBD1 (5 bases). Germline CDR1 is LGHDT and CDR2 is YNNKEL (reference sequence). The CDR3 covers 15 residues. The V end lost 3 bases, the J end lost 2 bases, and 14 bases lay between the germline ends. CDR3 loop: CASSHQGLKTYEQYF. The CDR3 nucleotides read TGTGCCAGCAGCCACCAGGGTCTGAAAACCTACGAGCAGTACTTC.

The gene calls are TRBV28 and TRBJ2-5; TRBD2 agrees at 14 bases. V was pared by 6 bases and J by 5 bases, with 11 bases of the junction left unmatched. CDR1 is MDHEN and CDR2 is SYDVKM in the germline V gene. The length of the CDR3 is 17 residues. Here the CDR3 reads CASRSMGLAGALETQYF. Written as DNA, the CDR3 is TGTGCCAGCAGGTCAATGGGACTAGCGGGAGCCTTGGAGACCCAGTACTTC. Together with reference TRBV28 and TRBJ2-5, the CDR3 gives the full variable domain: DVKVTQSSRYLVKRTGEKVFLECVQDMDHENMFWYRQDPGLGLRLIYFSYDVKMKEKGDIPEGYSVSREKKERFSLILESASTNQTSMYLCASRSMGLAGALETQYFGPGTRLLVL.

This chain connects TRBV6-5 to TRBJ2-7; D perhaps matches TRBD2 (5 bases). Trimming shortened V by 6 bases and J by 2 bases, and 14 bases separated the two germline ends. The CDR3 spans 14 residues. Per germline, CDR1 MNHEY and CDR2 SVGAGI. The CDR3 spells CASSLGGGAYEQYF. CDR3 sequence (DNA): TGTGCCAGCAGCCTCGGAGGTGGGGCCTACGAGCAGTACTTC.

This clonotype occurred a few times. This sequence joins TRBV27 and TRBJ2-1; TRBD2 agrees at 7 bases. The trim removed 2 bases at V and 4 bases at J, leaving 2 bases unmatched. Germline CDR1 and CDR2: MNHEY and SMNVEV (reference sequence). CDR3 length: 14 residues. The CDR3 DNA follows: TGTGCCAGCAGTTTACGGGACTATTACAATGAGCAGTTCTTC. Translated: CASSLRDYYNEQFF.

This chain uses TRBV20-1 with TRBJ2-3; 8 bases are a match to TRBD2. Trimming removed 4 bases from V and 4 bases from J; junction bases left unmatched: 7. The CDR3 contains 14 residues. Germline CDR1 DFQATT, CDR2 SNEGSKA (reference sequence). CDR3 sequence reads: CSAKAGVVADTQYF. CDR3 DNA sequence: TGCAGTGCTAAAGCGGGAGTGGTTGCAGATACGCAGTATTTT.

In this sample, this clonotype turned up a few times. The chain recombines TRBV20-1 with TRBJ1-1; D is perhaps TRBD1 (5 bases). Germline assignment: CDR1 DFQATT and CDR2 SNEGSKA (reference sequence). There are 12 residues in the CDR3. The CDR3 DNA sequence: TGCTCGGGCCGGGGGACGAACACTGAAGCTTTCTTT. This codes for CSGRGTNTEAFF.

This clonotype showed up just a few times. The rearrangement joins TRBV20-1 to TRBJ2-1; perhaps TRBD1 as D (6 bases). The V gene's germline CDR1 is DFQATT and CDR2 SNEGSKA (reference sequence). This CDR3 spans 15 amino acids. Trimming took 2 bases from V and 0 from J, leaving 11 bases between them. Written as DNA, the CDR3 is TGCAGTGCTAGACAGGGGTCGAGCTCCTACAATGAGCAGTTCTTC. Its translation: CSARQGSSSYNEQFF.

The V call is TRBV14, the J call TRBJ1-5; D uncertain. V gave up 1 base and J gave up 2 bases, with 15 bases separating them. Germline-derived CDR1 and CDR2 are SGHDN and FVKESK. This CDR3 has 17 amino acids. The CDR3 nucleotides are TGTGCCAGCAGCCAAGTGCCAAGCCCCCCTTGCAATCAGCCCCAGCATTTT. The encoded protein is CASSQVPSPPCNQPQHF. The full variable domain, its missing parts supplied by reference TRBV14 and TRBJ1-5, is EAGVTQFPSHSVIEKGQTVTLRCDPISGHDNLYWYRRVMGKEIKFLLHFVKESKQDESGMPNNRFLAERTGGTYSTLKVQPAELEDSGVYFCASSQVPSPPCNQPQHFGDGTRLSIL.

This clonotype has more than one count but fewer than ten. The chain links TRBV7-2 to TRBJ2-1; D is unresolved. Trimming took 8 bases from V and 4 from J, leaving 6 bases between them. The germline gives CDR1 SGHTA, CDR2 FQGNSA. This CDR3 is 11 amino acids long. The CDR3 protein is CASGQYNEQFF. For the CDR3, the DNA is TGTGCCAGCGGCCAGTACAATGAGCAGTTCTTC.

This clonotype was picked up a small number of times. A junction end diverges from the germline sequence, so it may reflect a read error. The rearrangement uses TRBV5-1 and TRBJ1-1; a weak D match, TRBD1 (5 bases). The CDR3 runs to 15 residues. CDR1 and CDR2 from the germline V gene are SGHRS and YFSETQ. CDR3 bases: TGCGCCAGCAGTAGAGGGACGGGCGGTAATACTGACGCTTTCTTT. This codes for CASSRGTGGNTDAFF. The variable domain in full, with the rest retrieved from reference TRBV5-1 and TRBJ1-1, is KAGVTQTPRYLIKTRGQQVTLSCSPISGHRSVSWYQQTPGQGLQFLFEYFSETQRNKGNFPGRFSGRQFSNSRSEMNVSTLELGDSALYLCASSRGTGGNTDAFFGQGTRLTVV.

This chain connects TRBV29-1 to TRBJ2-1; TRBD2 aligns across 10 bases. Germline values: CDR1 SQVTM, CDR2 ANQGSEA. With V trimmed by 4 bases and J by 5 bases, 8 bases remained unmatched. This CDR3 spans 15 amino acids. CDR3 sequence (DNA): TGCAGCGTTGGTACCGGGACTAGCGCCGACAATGAGCAGTTCTTC. The encoded protein is CSVGTGTSADNEQFF.

This chain joins TRBV10-2 and TRBJ1-2, with TRBD1 identical over 7 bases. CDR3 size: 15 residues. Germline loops: CDR1 WSHSY, CDR2 SAAADI. J was trimmed by 2 bases and V by 3 bases; bases with no gene match: 6. The CDR3 DNA reads TGCGCCAGCAGTGATAAGACAGGGCAGAACTATGGCTACACCTTC. Translation gives CASSDKTGQNYGYTF.

The CDR3 bases are TGCAGCGTTGTTTATGGTGTCGGATCCTACGAGCAGTACTTC. Translated: CSVVYGVGSYEQYF. The chain uses TRBV29-1 and TRBJ2-7; D gene unclear. The CDR3 is 14 amino acids. V was pared by 4 bases and J by 1 base, with 14 bases between. The germline gives CDR1 SQVTM, CDR2 ANQGSEA.

The J gene is TRBJ2-7, the V gene TRBV20-1; TRBD2 aligns across 10 bases. CDR1 and CDR2 from the germline V gene are DFQATT and SNEGSKA (reference sequence). This CDR3 spans 15 amino acids. The J segment lost 3 bases and the V segment lost 6 bases, leaving 11 bases of the junction unmatched. DNA for the CDR3: TGCAGTGCCAGACTAGCGGGCTCCCGGGGCTACGAGCAGTACTTC. Residues: CSARLAGSRGYEQYF.